Listed below are T cell receptor beta chains from one sample, sequenced in a study of T cell responses to AZD1222 COVID-19 vaccine. The data were produced by immunoSEQ multiplex PCR, yet TCRdb's version contains in-frame clones alone and is incomplete. Found here are about 90,000 clones, 89% of them singletons; the top ten hold 5% to 6.5%. The input for sequencing was peripheral blood, taken 28 days after the second AZD1222 dose. All receptors derive from an adult who received the AZD1222 COVID-19 vaccine. CDR3s include the opening cysteine and the closing phenylalanine or tryptophan. Fields, in order: V gene, D gene, clone size, J gene, CDR3 protein, CDR3 DNA. A D gene is named only where the DNA matches it firmly. Not all rows give a size; the values are once, few, many and, for expanded clones, a class.

TRBV18	NA	once	TRBJ1-4	CASSPPGDDREKLFF	TGTGCCAGCTCACCCCCCGGGGATGATCGGGAAAAACTGTTTTTT
TRBV7-2	NA	NA	TRBJ1-1	CASSLWGKGYTEAFF	TGTGCCAGCAGCTTATGGGGTAAGGGTTACACTGAAGCTTTCTTT
TRBV6-2/TRBV6-3	NA	NA	TRBJ2-7	CASSPVPTGYNYEQYF	TGTGCCAGCAGTCCCGTCCCGACAGGCTACAACTACGAGCAGTACTTC
TRBV19	NA	NA	TRBJ1-5	CASSPQQGNQPQHF	TGTGCCAGTAGTCCTCAACAGGGCAATCAGCCCCAGCATTTT
TRBV7-3	NA	NA	TRBJ2-3	CASSFPGADTQYF	TGTGCCAGCAGCTTTCCAGGGGCAGATACGCAGTATTTT
TRBV30	NA	NA	TRBJ1-1	CAGGTGLNTEAFF	TGTGCTGGAGGGACGGGGCTCAACACTGAAGCTTTCTTT
TRBV6-5	NA	once	TRBJ2-5	CASSYSGKQETQYF	TGTGCCAGCAGTTACTCGGGGAAACAAGAGACCCAGTACTTC
TRBV12-3/TRBV12-4	TRBD1	NA	TRBJ1-2	CASRIDRVGGYTF	TGTGCCAGCAGAATCGACAGGGTCGGGGGCTACACCTTC
TRBV7-2	NA	NA	TRBJ2-6	CASSTRANPGANVLTF	TGTGCCAGCAGCACTAGAGCTAACCCTGGGGCCAACGTCCTGACTTTC
TRBV15	NA	once	TRBJ1-2	CATSRTEGHYGYTF	TGTGCCACCAGCCGTACCGAAGGCCACTATGGCTACACCTTC
TRBV25-1	TRBD1	NA	TRBJ2-7	CASRLGGRYEQYF	TGTGCCAGCAGGTTAGGGGGCAGGTACGAGCAGTACTTC
TRBV7-9	NA	once	TRBJ1-1	CASSLASQNTEAFF	TGTGCCAGCAGCTTAGCCAGTCAGAACACTGAAGCTTTCTTT
TRBV6-4	NA	NA	TRBJ1-2	CASILANDGYTF	TGTGCCAGCATTCTAGCCAACGATGGCTACACCTTC
TRBV19	NA	NA	TRBJ1-1	CASRRRKNTEAFF	TGTGCCAGCCGACGGAGGAAGAACACTGAAGCTTTCTTT
TRBV5-1	TRBD2	once	TRBJ2-1	CASSFLAGRIYNEQFF	TGCGCCAGCAGCTTTCTAGCGGGGCGCATCTACAATGAGCAGTTCTTC
TRBV5-5	TRBD1	NA	TRBJ1-5	CASSDRVGPNQPQHF	TGTGCCAGCAGCGACAGGGTGGGTCCCAATCAGCCCCAGCATTTT
TRBV10-2	NA	NA	TRBJ2-7	CASSDRRGLPYEQYF	TGCGCCAGCAGTGATCGGCGGGGCCTTCCCTACGAGCAGTACTTC
TRBV6-1	NA	NA	TRBJ1-1	CASSEARGTEAFF	TGTGCCAGCAGTGAAGCTAGGGGTACTGAAGCTTTCTTT
TRBV10-3	NA	once	TRBJ2-7	CAISESMVGYEQYF	TGTGCCATCAGTGAGTCGATGGTGGGTTACGAGCAGTACTTC
TRBV25-1	NA	NA	TRBJ1-2	CASSSGTPNYGYTF	TGTGCCAGCAGTTCCGGGACCCCTAACTATGGCTACACCTTC
TRBV3-1/TRBV3-2	TRBD2	NA	TRBJ2-7	CASSQGGGASEQYF	TGTGCCAGCAGCCAAGGCGGGGGGGCCTCCGAGCAGTACTTC
TRBV7-3	NA	once	TRBJ2-1	CASSSGPTSYNEQFF	TGTGCCAGCAGTTCGGGTCCGACCTCCTACAATGAGCAGTTCTTC
TRBV18	NA	NA	TRBJ2-6	CASSTQVGYSGANVLTF	TGTGCCAGCTCTACACAGGTTGGCTACTCTGGGGCCAACGTCCTGACTTTC
TRBV19	NA	once	TRBJ2-7	CASSIAGRVGLSEQYF	TGTGCCAGTAGTATCGCGGGCAGGGTTGGTCTTTCCGAGCAGTACTTC
TRBV27	TRBD2	NA	TRBJ2-5	CASSPNGLAGVLGETQYF	TGTGCCAGCAGTCCGAACGGGCTAGCGGGGGTGTTAGGGGAGACCCAGTACTTC
TRBV6-5	NA	NA	TRBJ1-5	CASSSLDQPQHF	TGTGCCAGCAGTTCCCTAGACCAGCCCCAGCATTTT
TRBV2	NA	NA	TRBJ2-7	CASKGAYEQYF	TGTGCCAGCAAGGGAGCCTACGAGCAGTACTTC
TRBV19	NA	NA	TRBJ2-1	CASSMPGRGNEQFF	TGTGCCAGTAGTATGCCCGGAAGGGGAAATGAGCAGTTCTTC
TRBV7-9	TRBD1	NA	TRBJ1-5	CASSPDRADQPQHF	TGTGCCAGCAGCCCGGACAGGGCGGATCAGCCCCAGCATTTT
TRBV25-1	NA	once	TRBJ1-1	CASQGRDPWGAFF	TGTGCCAGCCAGGGGAGAGATCCTTGGGGAGCTTTCTTT
TRBV5-4	NA	NA	TRBJ1-3	CASSRGISGNTIYF	TGTGCCAGCAGCCGCGGGATCTCTGGAAACACCATATATTTT
TRBV28	NA	NA	TRBJ1-2	CASSLPYGQNYGYTF	TGTGCCAGCAGTCTCCCCTATGGTCAGAACTATGGCTACACCTTC
TRBV6-5	NA	NA	TRBJ1-5	CASSYSEGPQHF	TGTGCCAGCAGTTACTCGGAGGGGCCCCAGCATTTT
TRBV11-3	TRBD2	NA	TRBJ2-7	CASSSRVAGGPGEQYF	TGTGCCAGCAGCTCCCGGGTAGCGGGGGGGCCGGGCGAGCAGTACTTC
TRBV12-3/TRBV12-4	NA	NA	TRBJ1-2	CASSQGNYGYTF	TGTGCCAGCAGTCAGGGGAACTATGGCTACACCTTC
TRBV7-9	NA	NA	TRBJ2-3	CASSRPWTDTQYF	TGTGCCAGCAGCCGCCCCTGGACAGATACGCAGTATTTT
TRBV6-4	TRBD2	NA	TRBJ2-3	CASSRTSGGGDTQYF	TGTGCCAGCAGCAGGACTAGCGGGGGGGGAGATACGCAGTATTTT
TRBV6-4	TRBD2	NA	TRBJ2-3	CASSVASGGPTDTQYF	TGTGCCAGCAGTGTGGCTAGCGGGGGTCCCACAGATACGCAGTATTTT
TRBV5-1	NA	few	TRBJ2-2	CASSGGTFFEGGTGELFF	TGCGCCAGCAGCGGCGGGACTTTCTTTGAGGGGGGAACCGGGGAGCTGTTTTTT
TRBV9	NA	NA	TRBJ1-2	CASSPSWGDLNYGYTF	TGTGCCAGCAGCCCTTCCTGGGGGGACCTTAACTATGGCTACACCTTC
TRBV21-1	NA	NA	TRBJ1-3	CASSGTSPPGNTIYF	TGTGCCAGCAGCGGGACGTCCCCACCAGGAAACACCATATATTTT